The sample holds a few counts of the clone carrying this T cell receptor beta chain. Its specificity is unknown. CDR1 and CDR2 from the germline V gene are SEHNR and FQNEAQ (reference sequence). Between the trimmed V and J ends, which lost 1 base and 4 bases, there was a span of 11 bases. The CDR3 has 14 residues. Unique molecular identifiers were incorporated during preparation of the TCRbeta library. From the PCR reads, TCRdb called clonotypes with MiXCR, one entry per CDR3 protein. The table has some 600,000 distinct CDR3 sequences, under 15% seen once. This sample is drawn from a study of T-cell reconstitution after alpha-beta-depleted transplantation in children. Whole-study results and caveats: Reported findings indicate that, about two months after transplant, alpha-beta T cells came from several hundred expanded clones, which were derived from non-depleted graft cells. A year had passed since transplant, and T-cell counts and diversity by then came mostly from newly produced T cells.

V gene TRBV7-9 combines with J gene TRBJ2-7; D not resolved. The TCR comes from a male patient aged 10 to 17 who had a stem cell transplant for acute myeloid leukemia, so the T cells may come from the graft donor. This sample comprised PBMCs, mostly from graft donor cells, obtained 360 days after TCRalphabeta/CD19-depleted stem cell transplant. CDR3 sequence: CASSLEVYEYEQYF. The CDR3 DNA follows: TGTGCCAGCAGCTTAGAGGTCTACGAATACGAGCAGTACTTC.